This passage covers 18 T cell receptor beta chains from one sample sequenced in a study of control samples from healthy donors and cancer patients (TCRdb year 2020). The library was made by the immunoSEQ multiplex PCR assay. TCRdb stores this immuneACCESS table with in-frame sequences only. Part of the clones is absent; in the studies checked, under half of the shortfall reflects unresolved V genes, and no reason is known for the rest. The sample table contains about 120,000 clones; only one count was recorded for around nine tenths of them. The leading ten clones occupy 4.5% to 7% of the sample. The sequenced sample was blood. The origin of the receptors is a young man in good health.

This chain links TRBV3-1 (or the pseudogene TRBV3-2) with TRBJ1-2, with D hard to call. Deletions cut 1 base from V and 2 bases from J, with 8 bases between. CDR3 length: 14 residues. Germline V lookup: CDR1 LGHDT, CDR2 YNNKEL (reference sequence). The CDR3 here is CASSQAAANYGYTF. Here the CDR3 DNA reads TGTGCCAGCAGCCAAGCGGCGGCGAACTATGGCTACACCTTC.

The CDR3 is CVIWDQGNGYTF. The CDR3 nucleotides are TGTGTAATCTGGGACCAGGGGAATGGCTACACCTTC. V gene TRBV28 combines with J gene TRBJ1-2, with a tentative D call TRBD1 (6 bases). The germline V gene encodes CDR1 MDHEN and CDR2 SYDVKM. The CDR3 is made up of 12 amino acids.

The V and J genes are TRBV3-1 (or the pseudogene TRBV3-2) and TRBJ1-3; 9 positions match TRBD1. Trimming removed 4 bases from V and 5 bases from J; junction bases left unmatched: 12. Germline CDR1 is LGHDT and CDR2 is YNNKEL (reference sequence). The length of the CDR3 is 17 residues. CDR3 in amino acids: CASSRRDRAKGRNTIYF. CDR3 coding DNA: TGTGCCAGCAGCCGACGGGACAGGGCCAAGGGAAGAAACACCATATATTTT.

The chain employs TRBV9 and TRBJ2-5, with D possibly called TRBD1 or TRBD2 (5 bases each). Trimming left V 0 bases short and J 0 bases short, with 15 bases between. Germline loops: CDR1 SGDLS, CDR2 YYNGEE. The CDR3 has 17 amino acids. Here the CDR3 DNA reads TGTGCCAGCAGCGTAGGTGGGGTCGGGACGTACCAAGAGACCCAGTACTTC. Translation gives CASSVGGVGTYQETQYF.

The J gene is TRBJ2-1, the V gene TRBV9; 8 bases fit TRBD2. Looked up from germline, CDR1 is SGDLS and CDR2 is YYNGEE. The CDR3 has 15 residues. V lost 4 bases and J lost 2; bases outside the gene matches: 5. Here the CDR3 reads CASSTHSGAYNEQFF. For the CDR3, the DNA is TGTGCCAGCAGCACTCATAGCGGGGCCTACAATGAGCAGTTCTTC.

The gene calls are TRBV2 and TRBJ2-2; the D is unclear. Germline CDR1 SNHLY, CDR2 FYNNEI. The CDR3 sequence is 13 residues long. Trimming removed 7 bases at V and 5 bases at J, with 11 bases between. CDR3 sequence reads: CASNRLMTGELFF. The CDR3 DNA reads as TGTGCCAGCAATCGACTTATGACCGGGGAGCTGTTTTTT.

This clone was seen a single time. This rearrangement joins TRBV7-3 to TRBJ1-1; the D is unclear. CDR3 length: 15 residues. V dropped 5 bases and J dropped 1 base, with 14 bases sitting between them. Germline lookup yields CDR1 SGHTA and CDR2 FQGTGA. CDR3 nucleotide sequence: TGTGCCAGCAGCCCGGACGGCGCCCCGAACACTGAAGCTTTCTTT. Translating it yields CASSPDGAPNTEAFF.

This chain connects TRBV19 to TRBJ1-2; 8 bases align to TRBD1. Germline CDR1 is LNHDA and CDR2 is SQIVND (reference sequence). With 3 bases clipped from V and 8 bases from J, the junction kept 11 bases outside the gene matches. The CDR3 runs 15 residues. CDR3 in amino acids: CASSMTPGTGEGYTF. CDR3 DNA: TGTGCCAGTAGTATGACTCCCGGGACAGGTGAGGGCTACACCTTC.

The CDR3 bases are TGCGCCAGCAGCCAAGTCCCAGACAATGAAAAACTGTTTTTT. This encodes CASSQVPDNEKLFF. The chain recombines TRBV4-1 with TRBJ1-4; D unresolved. Germline CDR1 MGHRA, CDR2 YSYEKL. V lost 1 base, J lost 5 bases, and 8 bases lay in between. The CDR3 has 14 residues.

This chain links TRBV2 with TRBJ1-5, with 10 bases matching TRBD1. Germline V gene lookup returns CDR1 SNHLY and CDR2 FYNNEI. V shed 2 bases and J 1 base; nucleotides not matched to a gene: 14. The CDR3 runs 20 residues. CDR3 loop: CASSEPKTGGFRKSNQPQHF. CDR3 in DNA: TGTGCCAGCAGTGAACCCAAGACAGGGGGCTTTCGGAAGAGCAATCAGCCCCAGCATTTT. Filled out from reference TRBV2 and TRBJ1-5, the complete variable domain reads EPEVTQTPSHQVTQMGQEVILRCVPISNHLYFYWYRQILGQKVEFLVSFYNNEISEKSEIFDDQFSVERPDGSNFTLKIRSTKLEDSAMYFCASSEPKTGGFRKSNQPQHFGDGTRLSIL.

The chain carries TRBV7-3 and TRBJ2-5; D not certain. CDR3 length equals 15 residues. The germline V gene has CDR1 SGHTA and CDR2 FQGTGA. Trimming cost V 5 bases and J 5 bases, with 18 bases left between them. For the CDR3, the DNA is TGTGCCAGCAGCCCATTGAAGGCCCGGGTGGAGACCCAGTACTTC. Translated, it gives CASSPLKARVETQYF.

The CDR3 loop reads CASSYSAGGGTDTQYF. The CDR3 DNA follows: TGTGCCAGCAGTTACTCAGCGGGGGGGGGCACAGATACGCAGTATTTT. The gene calls are TRBV6-5 and TRBJ2-3, with 10 bases aligning to TRBD2. CDR3 length equals 16 residues. The V and J ends lost 0 bases and 1 base, in that order; junction bases with no gene match: 1. Germline CDR1 MNHEY, CDR2 SVGAGI.

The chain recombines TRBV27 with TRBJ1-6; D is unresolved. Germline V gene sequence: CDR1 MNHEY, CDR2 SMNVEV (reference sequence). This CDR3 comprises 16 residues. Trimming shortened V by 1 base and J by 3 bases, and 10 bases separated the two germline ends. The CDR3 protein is CASSLYGTIYNSPLHF. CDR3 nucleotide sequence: TGTGCCAGCAGTTTATACGGCACGATCTATAATTCACCCCTCCACTTT.

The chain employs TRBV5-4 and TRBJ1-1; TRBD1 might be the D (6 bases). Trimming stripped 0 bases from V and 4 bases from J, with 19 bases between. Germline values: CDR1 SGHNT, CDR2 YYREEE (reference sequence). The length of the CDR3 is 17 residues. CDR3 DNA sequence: TGTGCCAGCAGCTTGGCCGGGACACGCCAGGGCGGCACTGAAGCTTTCTTT. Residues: CASSLAGTRQGGTEAFF.

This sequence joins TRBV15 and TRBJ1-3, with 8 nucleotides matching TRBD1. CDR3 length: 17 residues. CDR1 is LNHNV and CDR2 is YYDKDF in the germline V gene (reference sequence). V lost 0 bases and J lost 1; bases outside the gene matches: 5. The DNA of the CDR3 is TGTGCCACCAGCAGAGATGAGGGGACAGGATCTGGAAACACCATATATTTT. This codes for CATSRDEGTGSGNTIYF.

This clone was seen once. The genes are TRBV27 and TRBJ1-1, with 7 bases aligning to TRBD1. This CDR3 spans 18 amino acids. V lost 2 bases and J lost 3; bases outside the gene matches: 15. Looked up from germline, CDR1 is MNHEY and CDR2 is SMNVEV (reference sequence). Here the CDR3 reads CASSLIGVTGTAYTEAFF. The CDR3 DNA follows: TGTGCCAGCAGTTTAATCGGGGTCACCGGGACAGCCTACACTGAAGCTTTCTTT.

CDR3 DNA sequence: TGTGCCAGCAGCAAAGCGGATTGCAGGGACGAGCAGTACTTC. It is translated as CASSKADCRDEQYF. This chain connects TRBV21-1 to TRBJ2-7; the table calls TRBD1, which could not be checked here. TRBV21-1 is tagged as a pseudogene. The CDR3 is made up of 14 amino acids.

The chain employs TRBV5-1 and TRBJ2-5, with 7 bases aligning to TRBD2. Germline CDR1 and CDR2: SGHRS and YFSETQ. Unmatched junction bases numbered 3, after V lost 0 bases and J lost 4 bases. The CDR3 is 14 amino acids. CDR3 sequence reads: CASSLAGEGETQYF. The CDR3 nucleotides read TGCGCCAGCAGCTTGGCCGGGGAGGGAGAGACCCAGTACTTC.